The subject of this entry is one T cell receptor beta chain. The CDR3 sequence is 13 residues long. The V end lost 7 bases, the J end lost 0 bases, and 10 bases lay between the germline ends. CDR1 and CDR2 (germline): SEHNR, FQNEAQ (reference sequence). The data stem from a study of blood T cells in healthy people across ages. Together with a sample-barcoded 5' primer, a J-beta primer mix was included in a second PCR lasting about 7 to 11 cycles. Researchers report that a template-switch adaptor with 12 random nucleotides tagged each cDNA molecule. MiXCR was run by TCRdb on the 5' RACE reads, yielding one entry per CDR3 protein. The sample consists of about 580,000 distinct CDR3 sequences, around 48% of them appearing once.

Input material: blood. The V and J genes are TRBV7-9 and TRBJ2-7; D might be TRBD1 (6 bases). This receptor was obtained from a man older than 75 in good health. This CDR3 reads CASTRDTSYEQYF. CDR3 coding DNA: TGTGCCAGCACCCGGGACACCTCCTACGAGCAGTACTTC.